A selection of T cell receptor beta chains follows, all from one sample in a study of cytomegalovirus exposure and HLA in healthy donors. Libraries were prepared by immunoSEQ multiplex PCR; TCRdb keeps only in-frame clonotypes and omits some of them. The sample includes 56,000 or so clones. Specimen: PBMCs. The source of these receptors is a female donor in good health and CMV-seronegative. Each CDR3 is given with its conserved first and last residue. D genes are given only for firm matches.

CDR3aa,CDR3nt,j_gene,len,d_gene,v_gene
CASSDGGAGGEQFF,TGTGCCAGTAGCGACGGGGGGGCGGGCGGTGAGCAGTTCTTC,TRBJ2-1,14,TRBD2,TRBV19
CASSDLRKTGTYNEQFF,TGTGCCAGTAGCGATCTAAGGAAGACAGGGACCTACAATGAGCAGTTCTTC,TRBJ2-1,17,TRBD1,TRBV19
CASSTSLPDSGNTIYF,TGTGCCAGTTCCACTTCCCTGCCCGACTCTGGAAACACCATATATTTT,TRBJ1-3,16,-,TRBV18
CASQGTSYNSPLHF,TGTGCCAGCCAGGGTACCTCCTATAATTCACCCCTCCACTTT,TRBJ1-6,14,-,TRBV6-6
CASSSGQGGEKLFF,TGTGCCAGCTCATCTGGACAGGGAGGGGAAAAACTGTTTTTT,TRBJ1-4,14,TRBD1,TRBV18
CASSISTGTGEAFF,TGCGCCAGCAGCATAAGTACCGGGACAGGGGAAGCTTTCTTT,TRBJ1-1,14,TRBD1,TRBV4-3
CASSLTVRTGHWGAFF,TGTGCCAGCAGCTTAACGGTAAGGACAGGCCATTGGGGAGCTTTCTTT,TRBJ1-1,16,TRBD1,TRBV7-4
CASSQDLGTGHVKAYEQYF,TGCGCCAGCAGCCAAGATCTCGGGACAGGTCACGTCAAAGCCTACGAGCAGTACTTC,TRBJ2-7,19,TRBD1,TRBV4-1
CASSQDGAEQLYNYGYTF,TGTGCCAGCAGCCAAGATGGGGCAGAGCAACTCTACAACTATGGCTACACCTTC,TRBJ1-2,18,-,TRBV14
CASGTGRGEKLFF,TGCGCCAGCGGGACTGGACGGGGGGAAAAACTGTTTTTT,TRBJ1-4,13,-,TRBV4-1
CASSYSGHGETQYF,TGTGCCAGCAGCTACTCGGGACACGGAGAGACCCAGTACTTC,TRBJ2-5,14,-,TRBV7-2
CASKEGRGYTF,TGTGCCAGCAAGGAGGGCCGTGGCTACACCTTC,TRBJ1-2,11,-,TRBV7-9
CASSWGTGATEAFF,TGTGCCAGCAGCTGGGGGACAGGTGCCACTGAAGCTTTCTTT,TRBJ1-1,14,TRBD1,TRBV5-6
CATSTNDRGSYGYTF,TGTGCCACCAGCACCAACGACAGGGGTAGCTATGGCTACACCTTC,TRBJ1-2,15,TRBD1,TRBV15
CASSPSTRSGGYTF,TGTGCCAGTAGTCCGTCGACAAGATCGGGAGGCTACACCTTC,TRBJ1-2,14,-,TRBV19
CASSFRVAEAFF,TGTGCCAGCAGCTTCAGGGTGGCTGAAGCTTTCTTT,TRBJ1-1,12,-,TRBV11-3
CASSQERGTLYYNEQFF,TGTGCCAGCAGCCAAGAGCGGGGGACCCTTTACTACAATGAGCAGTTCTTC,TRBJ2-1,17,TRBD2,TRBV4-2
CASSLPGLAGGPPHEQYF,TGTGCCAGCAGCTTACCGGGACTAGCGGGAGGGCCCCCCCACGAGCAGTACTTC,TRBJ2-7,18,TRBD2,TRBV5-6
CASSLRGADGYTF,TGCGCCAGCAGTCTTCGGGGGGCTGATGGCTACACCTTC,TRBJ1-2,13,-,TRBV4-1
CASSQKPPNKGAAFF,TGTGCCAGCAGTCAGAAGCCACCCAACAAGGGGGCTGCTTTCTTT,TRBJ1-1,15,TRBD1,TRBV2
CASRDSSNSPLHF,TGTGCCAGCCGGGACAGCTCTAATTCACCCCTCCACTTT,TRBJ1-6,13,TRBD1,TRBV19
CASRMDSNTGELFF,TGCGCCAGCAGGATGGACTCGAACACCGGGGAGCTGTTTTTT,TRBJ2-2,14,-,TRBV5-1
CASRDRGTPGANVLTF,TGTGCCAGTAGGGACCGGGGTACACCTGGGGCCAACGTCCTGACTTTC,TRBJ2-6,16,-,TRBV19
CASSQDYWDSSGNTIYF,TGCGCCAGCAGCCAAGATTATTGGGACAGCTCTGGAAACACCATATATTTT,TRBJ1-3,17,TRBD1,TRBV4-1
CASSLASGELYEQYF,TGTGCCAGCAGCTTGGCGTCAGGGGAACTGTACGAGCAGTACTTC,TRBJ2-7,15,-,TRBV5-4
CASTQGTGELFF,TGTGCCAGCACCCAGGGTACCGGGGAGCTGTTTTTT,TRBJ2-2,12,-,TRBV2
CASSVGTGTGNQPQHF,TGCGCCAGCAGCGTCGGAACCGGGACAGGAAATCAGCCCCAGCATTTT,TRBJ1-5,16,TRBD1,TRBV5-1
CASSVEQDTEAFF,TGTGCCAGCAGTGTCGAACAGGACACTGAAGCTTTCTTT,TRBJ1-1,13,-,TRBV2
CASSPDWGGGYTF,TGCGCCAGCTCCCCGGACTGGGGTGGCGGCTACACCTTC,TRBJ1-2,13,-,TRBV5-1
CASSLIGGRGQSTDTQYF,TGCGCCAGCAGCTTGATCGGAGGGCGGGGCCAGAGCACAGATACGCAGTATTTT,TRBJ2-3,18,-,TRBV5-1
CASSRRRTTGELFF,TGTGCCAGCAGCCGGAGGCGAACCACCGGGGAGCTGTTTTTT,TRBJ2-2,14,-,TRBV5-6
CASSQDRGNTIYF,TGCGCCAGCAGCCAAGACCGGGGAAACACCATATATTTT,TRBJ1-3,13,-,TRBV4-1
CASSPPRTGLYGYTF,TGTGCCAGCAGTCCCCCCCGGACAGGCCTCTATGGCTACACCTTC,TRBJ1-2,15,TRBD1,TRBV6-5
CAWSWGGSTEAFF,TGTGCCTGGAGTTGGGGGGGAAGTACTGAAGCTTTCTTT,TRBJ1-1,13,-,TRBV30
CASSTTQYF,TGTGCCAGCAGCACTACCCAGTACTTC,TRBJ2-5,9,-,TRBV7-2
CASSYEGTAEAFF,TGTGCCAGCAGTTACGAGGGTACGGCTGAAGCTTTCTTT,TRBJ1-1,13,-,TRBV6-6
CASSPPRPRDEQYF,TGTGCCAGCAGTCCCCCGCGGCCAAGAGACGAGCAGTACTTC,TRBJ2-7,14,-,TRBV28
CASSPRQGNYGYTF,TGTGCCAGCAGCCCTCGACAGGGGAACTATGGCTACACCTTC,TRBJ1-2,14,TRBD1,TRBV7-9
CASSPRGAYEQYF,TGTGCCAGCTCACCACGGGGGGCCTACGAGCAGTACTTC,TRBJ2-7,13,-,TRBV18
CASSFGVRNTEAFF,TGCGCCAGCAGCTTCGGGGTCAGGAACACTGAAGCTTTCTTT,TRBJ1-1,14,-,TRBV5-1
CASSLEPGEPGFYEQYF,TGTGCCAGCAGCTTAGAGCCCGGGGAGCCGGGCTTCTACGAGCAGTACTTC,TRBJ2-7,17,-,TRBV7-8
CAWGDRSNQPQHF,TGTGCCTGGGGAGACAGGAGCAATCAGCCCCAGCATTTT,TRBJ1-5,13,-,TRBV30
CASSWGQGVYGYTF,TGTGCCAGCAGTTGGGGACAGGGAGTCTATGGCTACACCTTC,TRBJ1-2,14,TRBD1,TRBV28
CASSENAGGPMNEQFF,TGCGCCAGCAGTGAGAACGCGGGAGGGCCGATGAATGAGCAGTTCTTC,TRBJ2-1,16,TRBD2,TRBV10-1
CASRFSGLPTDTQYF,TGCGCCAGCAGATTTAGCGGCCTACCAACAGATACGCAGTATTTT,TRBJ2-3,15,-,TRBV5-1
CASFLEVLSTDTQYF,TGTGCCAGCTTTCTAGAGGTCCTTAGCACAGATACGCAGTATTTT,TRBJ2-3,15,-,TRBV28
CASSSGTGFAAAFF,TGCGCCAGCAGCTCGGGGACAGGATTCGCTGCAGCTTTCTTT,TRBJ1-1,14,TRBD1,TRBV5-1
CAWDRGLATNEQFF,TGTGCCTGGGATCGCGGGCTAGCCACCAATGAGCAGTTCTTC,TRBJ2-1,14,-,TRBV30
CAWSTGQGRGKGYTF,TGTGCCTGGAGCACGGGCCAGGGGAGGGGAAAGGGCTACACCTTC,TRBJ1-2,15,-,TRBV30
CASSGTGTGGYEQYF,TGTGCCAGCAGCGGAACCGGGACAGGGGGCTACGAGCAGTACTTC,TRBJ2-7,15,TRBD1,TRBV11-3
CASTEGAGGSPLHF,TGTGCCAGCACCGAGGGGGCAGGGGGCTCACCCCTCCACTTT,TRBJ1-6,14,TRBD1,TRBV25-1
CASSAGQGNNEQFF,TGTGCCAGCAGCGCGGGACAGGGCAATAATGAGCAGTTCTTC,TRBJ2-1,14,TRBD1,TRBV9
CASSTTGEFADEQYF,TGTGCCAGCAGCACGACAGGGGAGTTTGCCGACGAGCAGTACTTC,TRBJ2-7,15,TRBD1,TRBV5-4
CASSLLAGAYTDTQYF,TGTGCCAGCAGTTTATTAGCGGGGGCTTACACAGATACGCAGTATTTT,TRBJ2-3,16,TRBD2,TRBV27
CASSPAGGKFTDTQYF,TGTGCCAGCAGCCCCGCGGGGGGTAAATTCACAGATACGCAGTATTTT,TRBJ2-3,16,TRBD2,TRBV9
CASSVWGGTDTQYF,TGTGCCAGCAGCGTGTGGGGCGGCACAGATACGCAGTATTTT,TRBJ2-3,14,-,TRBV9
CASSSTGGRTEAFF,TGTGCCAGCAGCTCCACAGGGGGTCGGACTGAAGCTTTCTTT,TRBJ1-1,14,TRBD1,TRBV13
CASSIQRGRAEAFF,TGTGCCAGTAGTATTCAACGGGGTCGGGCTGAAGCTTTCTTT,TRBJ1-1,14,-,TRBV19
CASSLYRAETQYF,TGTGCCAGCAGCTTGTACAGGGCAGAGACCCAGTACTTC,TRBJ2-5,13,-,TRBV5-6